Listed below are T cell receptor beta chains from one sample, sequenced in a study of T cell repertoires in cytomegalovirus infection. TCRdb re-called the reads through MiXCR, storing one row per CDR3 protein. The table lists 400,000 or so distinct CDR3 sequences, about a sixth of them singletons. The source material was PBMCs. The receptor source for this set is a human donor in good health (CMV status not recorded). Some clones in this sample may be carry-over from other donors' samples. CDR3s include the opening cysteine and the closing phenylalanine or tryptophan.

CDR3: CASRGDYTEAFF
V: TRBV6-1
length: 12

CDR3: CASSQGPISSYNEQFF
V: TRBV4-2
length: 16

CDR3: CASSLRTGSETQYF
V: TRBV7-2
length: 14

CDR3: CASSSSPLGEQYF
V: TRBV11-2
length: 13

CDR3: CASSAQQERARTDTQYF
V: TRBV25-1
length: 17

CDR3: CSVERGGRDEQFF
V: TRBV29-1
length: 13

CDR3: CASSLHQAGANTGELFF
V: TRBV7-2
length: 17

CDR3: CASSLDRVANSPLHF
V: TRBV7-8
length: 15

CDR3: CASVFYLNQPQHF
V: TRBV2
length: 13

CDR3: CASSHLGASGLSYNEQFF
V: TRBV12-3/TRBV12-4
length: 18

CDR3: CASSHPSNTGELFF
V: TRBV5-1
length: 14

CDR3: CAGRTVQNTEAFF
V: TRBV7-9
length: 13

CDR3: CASSLAWGQDTQYF
V: TRBV7-2
length: 14

CDR3: CASSLEVGNNEQFF
V: TRBV5-1
length: 14

CDR3: CATKGRTEAFF
V: TRBV2
length: 11

CDR3: CASSTYGRGTDTQYF
V: TRBV7-2
length: 15

CDR3: CSARGQANYEQYF
V: TRBV20-1
length: 13

CDR3: CASSRWTGEDEQYF
V: TRBV4-1
length: 14

CDR3: CSAGTGFEAFF
V: TRBV20-1
length: 11

CDR3: CASSLSRGNEQFF
V: TRBV11-2
length: 13

CDR3: CASINDRHHIRFSPLHF
V: TRBV6-1
length: 17

CDR3: CASSWDRGYTGELFF
V: TRBV6-5
length: 15

CDR3: CASRNRLAGQETQYF
V: TRBV7-2
length: 15

CDR3: CASSLDGRVKEYF
V: TRBV5-4
length: 13

CDR3: CASSIVPSGTYEQYF
V: TRBV19
length: 15

CDR3: CASSYPFAGGFQETQYF
V: TRBV6-2/TRBV6-3
length: 17

CDR3: CASGPAGLEADTQYF
V: TRBV12-5
length: 15

CDR3: CASSAIPGSSNEQFF
V: TRBV7-9
length: 15

CDR3: CASSEDWAQYF
V: TRBV25-1
length: 11